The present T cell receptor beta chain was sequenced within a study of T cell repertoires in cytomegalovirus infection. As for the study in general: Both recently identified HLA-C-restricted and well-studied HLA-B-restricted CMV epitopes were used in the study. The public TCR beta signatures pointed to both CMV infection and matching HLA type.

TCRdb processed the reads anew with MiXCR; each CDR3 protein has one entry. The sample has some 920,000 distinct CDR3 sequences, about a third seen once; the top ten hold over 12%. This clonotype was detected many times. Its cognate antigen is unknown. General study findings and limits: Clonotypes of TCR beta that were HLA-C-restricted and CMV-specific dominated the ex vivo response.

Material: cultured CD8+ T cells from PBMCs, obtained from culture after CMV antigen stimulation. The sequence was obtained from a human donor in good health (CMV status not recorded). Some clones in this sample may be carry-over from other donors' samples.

CDR3 DNA sequence: TGTGCCAGCAGCCTAGGCGAGGCTGGGGCCAACGTCCTGACTTTC. Translation: CASSLGEAGANVLTF. The J gene is TRBJ2-6, the V gene TRBV7-8; D unclear. This CDR3 spans 15 amino acids. Trimming took 5 bases from V and 2 from J, leaving 10 bases between them. In germline, CDR1 is SGHVS, CDR2 FQNEAQ.